These 23 T cell receptor beta chains share one sample of origin, sequenced in a study of neurological immune-mediated disorders (dated by TCRdb to the late 2010s). Receptor libraries were prepared by 5' RACE. Sequencing was performed on an Illumina HiSeq 2500. TCRdb trimmed the raw reads at Q25, called clones with MiXCR and kept productive beta chains. Merged by CDR3 protein, the rows form single entries marked with the most common genes and DNA. This sample lists about 35,000 distinct CDR3 sequences; roughly 7% were detected once. The top ten constitute around 4.6% of the sample. Sequencing was done on a sample of PBMCs. These receptors were collected from a middle-aged woman in good health.

This clonotype was detected ten times or more. The chain joins TRBV6-5 to TRBJ1-1, with 7 bases identical to TRBD1. The germline V gene encodes CDR1 MNHEY and CDR2 SVGAGI. The junction had 11 bases not matched to a gene; V was cut back by 10 bases and J by 6 bases. The CDR3 has 13 amino acids. The CDR3 sequence: CAIRGAAAPEAFF. The CDR3 bases are TGTGCCATCAGGGGGGCAGCAGCCCCTGAAGCTTTCTTT.

This clonotype came up many times. The DNA for the CDR3 is TGTGCCATCAGTGAGTCGACGGTAACAGACAATGAGCAGTTCTTC. This translates into CAISESTVTDNEQFF. The chain employs TRBV10-3 and TRBJ2-1, with D unclear. Germline V lookup: CDR1 ENHRY, CDR2 SYGVKD. Trimming cost V 0 bases and J 5 bases, with 11 bases left between them. The CDR3 runs 15 residues.

This clonotype was detected ten times or more. The chain joins TRBV10-2 to TRBJ2-3; D might be TRBD1 (5 bases). The CDR3 is 15 amino acids. Germline loops: CDR1 WSHSY, CDR2 SAAADI. V dropped 2 bases and J dropped 0 bases, with 9 bases sitting between them. CDR3 loop: CASSEQTASTDTQYF. In nucleotides, the CDR3 is TGCGCCAGCAGTGAGCAGACAGCAAGCACAGATACGCAGTATTTT.

This clonotype was recorded at least ten times. V usage is TRBV20-1 and J usage is TRBJ1-1, with a possible D match to TRBD1 (6 bases). This CDR3 has 14 residues. V lost 0 bases, J lost 1 base, and 9 bases lay in between. In germline, CDR1 is DFQATT, CDR2 SNEGSKA (reference sequence). The CDR3 sequence: CSARDTGTNTEAFF. The CDR3 DNA reads TGCAGTGCTAGAGATACAGGGACGAACACTGAAGCTTTCTTT.

This clonotype was counted ten times or more. The chain is built from TRBV7-6 and TRBJ1-3; TRBD1 might be the D (6 bases). Germline V gives CDR1 SGHVS, CDR2 FNYEAQ. V was pared by 2 bases and J by 1 base, with 18 bases between. CDR3 length: 18 residues. CDR3 nucleotides: TGTGCCAGCAGCTTAAGGTTCAAACAGGGCAATTCTGGAAACACCATATATTTT. It encodes CASSLRFKQGNSGNTIYF.

This clonotype has ten or more counts. The genes are TRBV6-5 and TRBJ2-1; 9 nucleotides match TRBD2. CDR1 and CDR2 (germline): MNHEY, SVGAGI. Trimming at V came to 4 bases and at J to 0 bases, leaving 10 bases not matched to a gene. The CDR3 has 18 residues. For the CDR3, the DNA is TGTGCCAGCAGTTCCCTACCTCGACTAGCGGTCTCCTACAATGAGCAGTTCTTC. Its translation: CASSSLPRLAVSYNEQFF.

The CDR3 here is CASSPRLANTGELFF. CDR3 DNA sequence: TGTGCCAGCAGCCCCCGGCTAGCAAACACCGGGGAGCTGTTTTTT. The genes are TRBV11-2 and TRBJ2-2, with D tentatively TRBD2 (5 bases). Germline CDR1 SGHAT, CDR2 FQNNGV. The V gene lost 5 bases and the J gene lost 2 bases, with 12 bases spanning the gap. CDR3 length equals 15 residues.

This clonotype was recorded many times. The gene calls are TRBV7-9 and TRBJ2-7; D gene unclear. The CDR3 contains 15 residues. Trimming left V 1 base short and J 3 bases short, with 13 bases between. Germline V CDR1 and CDR2: SEHNR, FQNEAQ (reference sequence). CDR3 region: CASSLESGLRYEQYF. The CDR3 DNA is TGTGCCAGCAGCTTAGAGTCTGGGCTCCGCTACGAGCAGTACTTC. The variable domain in full, with the rest retrieved from reference TRBV7-9 and TRBJ2-7, is DTGVSQNPRHKITKRGQNVTFRCDPISEHNRLYWYRQTLGQGPEFLTYFQNEAQLEKSRLLSDRFSAERPKGSFSTLEIQRTEQGDSAMYLCASSLESGLRYEQYFGPGTRLTVT.

This clonotype was picked up many times. The chain combines TRBV5-1 with TRBJ2-1; either TRBD1 or TRBD2 may fit D (7 bases each). The CDR3 length is 13 residues. Trimming took off 3 bases at V and 14 bases at J, with 18 bases between the two ends. Germline lookup yields CDR1 SGHRS and CDR2 YFSETQ. DNA for the CDR3: TGCGCCAGCAGCTCGGAGGGGAGGGGGCGTGAGTTCTTC. Amino acid sequence: CASSSEGRGREFF.

This clonotype was found many times. This sequence joins TRBV20-1 and TRBJ1-1; 9 bases align to TRBD1. The germline V gene has CDR1 DFQATT and CDR2 SNEGSKA (reference sequence). V lost 0 bases to trimming and J lost 1 base; unmatched junction nucleotides: 6. The length of the CDR3 is 16 residues. CDR3 bases: TGCAGTGCTAGAGAAGAACCGGGACAGGGGAACACTGAAGCTTTCTTT. Translating gives CSAREEPGQGNTEAFF.

This clonotype came up many times. In DNA form, the CDR3 reads TGTGCCAGCAGTTTACCCCCAGGGTTCACAGATACGCAGTATTTT. Translating it yields CASSLPPGFTDTQYF. The chain is built from TRBV28 and TRBJ2-3, with TRBD1 as a possible D gene (5 bases). V lost 2 bases and J lost 2, with 11 bases in between. The CDR3 loop spans 15 amino acids. Germline CDR1 is MDHEN and CDR2 is SYDVKM. The full variable domain, in which reference TRBV28 and TRBJ2-3 provide the parts outside the CDR3, is DVKVTQSSRYLVKRTGEKVFLECVQDMDHENMFWYRQDPGLGLRLIYFSYDVKMKEKGDIPEGYSVSREKKERFSLILESASTNQTSMYLCASSLPPGFTDTQYFGPGTRLTVL.

This clonotype was observed a single time. This CDR3 reads CSARAAGGGSGYEQYF. DNA of the CDR3: TGCAGTGCTAGAGCCGCGGGGGGCGGGAGTGGTTACGAGCAGTACTTC. This sequence joins TRBV20-1 and TRBJ2-7; TRBD2 matches at 8 bases. This CDR3 is 16 amino acids long. Germline V gives CDR1 DFQATT, CDR2 SNEGSKA (reference sequence). V lost 1 base to trimming and J lost 4 bases; unmatched junction nucleotides: 12.

In its sample, this clonotype was seen many times. This chain uses TRBV9 with TRBJ2-6; 13 bases map to TRBD2. Trimming removed 0 bases from V and 2 bases from J; junction bases left unmatched: 17. The CDR3 has 23 residues. The V gene's germline CDR1 is SGDLS and CDR2 YYNGEE. The CDR3 here is CASSVGMGRVTSGRATGANVLTF. The CDR3 DNA reads TGTGCCAGCAGCGTAGGAATGGGCCGAGTTACTAGCGGGAGGGCTACTGGGGCCAACGTCCTGACTTTC. Combining the CDR3 with reference TRBV9 and TRBJ2-6 gives the whole variable domain DSGVTQTPKHLITATGQRVTLRCSPRSGDLSVYWYQQSLDQGLQFLIQYYNGEERAKGNILERFSAQQFPDLHSELNLSSLELGDSALYFCASSVGMGRVTSGRATGANVLTFGAGSRLTVL.

The sample holds many counts of this clonotype. The chain joins TRBV12-3 or TRBV12-4 to TRBJ2-5; perhaps TRBD2 as D (6 bases). CDR3 length equals 15 residues. The V gene lost 6 bases and the J gene lost 5 bases, with 19 bases spanning the gap. The DNA for the CDR3 is TGTGCCAGCAGCGACGGGACTTGGGACGGCGAGACCCAGTACTTC. It codes for CASSDGTWDGETQYF.

This clonotype was counted at least ten times. The J gene is TRBJ2-7, the V gene TRBV11-2; 9 bases are shared with TRBD1. The V gene end was trimmed by 5 bases and the J gene end by 2 bases; junction bases not matched to a gene: 4. Per germline, CDR1 SGHAT and CDR2 FQNNGV. The length of the CDR3 is 14 residues. This CDR3 reads CASSPDRGPYEQYV. CDR3 sequence (DNA): TGTGCCAGCAGCCCGGACAGGGGCCCCTACGAGCAGTACGTC.

In its sample, this clonotype was seen many times. This sequence joins TRBV27 and TRBJ2-2; D is uncertain. The CDR3 extends over 14 amino acids. Germline loops: CDR1 MNHEY, CDR2 SMNVEV (reference sequence). Between the trimmed V and J ends, which lost 5 bases and 3 bases, there was a span of 10 bases. DNA of the CDR3: TGTGCCAGCAGTCTCAAGGGATACACCGGGGAGCTGTTTTTT. Protein: CASSLKGYTGELFF.

This clonotype was counted at least ten times. The chain recombines TRBV7-6 with TRBJ1-6; no definite D call. This CDR3 comprises 18 residues. V lost 1 base, J lost 0 bases, and 13 bases lay in between. CDR1 SGHVS and CDR2 FNYEAQ come from the germline V gene. CDR3: CASSLGGWSSSYNSPLHF. CDR3 in DNA: TGTGCCAGCAGCTTAGGGGGATGGTCCAGCTCCTATAATTCACCCCTCCACTTT.

This clonotype was detected many times. This chain links TRBV28 with TRBJ2-7; D remains unclear. The V gene lost 7 bases and the J gene lost 6 bases, with 16 bases spanning the gap. The CDR3 covers 13 residues. Germline CDR1 and CDR2: MDHEN and SYDVKM. CDR3 region: CASNLPFAAEQYF. CDR3 coding DNA: TGTGCCAGCAATCTCCCGTTTGCGGCCGAGCAGTACTTC.

The sample holds many counts of this clonotype. The V and J genes are TRBV27 and TRBJ1-1; no reliable D call. With 5 bases removed from V and 1 base from J, the gap between germline ends came to 8 bases. The CDR3 covers 13 residues. From germline, CDR1 is MNHEY and CDR2 SMNVEV (reference sequence). In DNA form, the CDR3 reads TGTGCCAGCAGTGGCGCAGGGAACACTGAAGCTTTCTTT. Translated, it gives CASSGAGNTEAFF.

This clonotype was seen repeatedly, ten times or more. The chain has TRBV6-5 and TRBJ2-7, with D maybe TRBD2 (5 bases). This CDR3 has 14 residues. Germline-derived CDR1 and CDR2 are MNHEY and SVGAGI. Trimming left V 6 bases short and J 2 bases short, with 14 bases between. The CDR3: CASRRDRGTYEQYF. The CDR3 bases are TGTGCCAGCAGACGAGACCGGGGAACCTACGAGCAGTACTTC.

Ten or more counts support this clonotype. The chain carries TRBV25-1 and TRBJ2-7; 7 bases map to TRBD1. J lost 4 bases, V lost 4 bases, and 16 bases had no gene match. The CDR3 runs 17 residues. Looked up from germline, CDR1 is MGHDK and CDR2 is SYGVNS. The chain's CDR3 is CASSGRLGDSEGYEQYF. CDR3 sequence (DNA): TGTGCCAGCAGTGGTAGGTTAGGGGACAGTGAGGGATACGAGCAGTACTTC.

This clonotype was recorded at least ten times. The chain is built from TRBV20-1 and TRBJ2-5, with TRBD2 matching over 7 bases. With 1 base clipped from V and 4 bases from J, the junction kept 9 bases outside the gene matches. Germline V gene data show CDR1 as DFQATT and CDR2 as SNEGSKA (reference sequence). The CDR3 sequence is 15 residues long. The CDR3 bases are TGCAGTGCTAGAGTCGGGGGGAAAGGTCGAGAGACCCAGTACTTC. It specifies CSARVGGKGRETQYF.

In its sample, this clonotype was seen many times. The chain recombines TRBV7-2 with TRBJ2-3; 14 positions agree with TRBD2. The trim removed 5 bases at V and 4 bases at J, leaving 2 bases unmatched. Germline CDR1 and CDR2: SGHTA and FQGNSA. This CDR3 spans 15 amino acids. The CDR3: CASSQTSGRADTQYF. The CDR3 DNA follows: TGTGCCAGCAGCCAGACTAGCGGGAGGGCAGATACGCAGTATTTT.